This T cell receptor beta chain was profiled in a study of cytomegalovirus exposure and HLA in healthy donors (dated by TCRdb to about 2017). Study-wide context: An earlier analysis of several hundred of the donors reported about 300 Gb of sequence data and 90 million to 120 million unique TCR beta sequences obtained from about 179 million T cells. An early release covering 550 to 650 HLA-typed donors comprised about 310 gigabases of sequencing data and around 80 million unique TCR sequences. The genetic ancestry cluster associated with self-reported Caucasian donors included around four fifths of the 398 genotyped donors. The study was designed to test whether signatures of past pathogen exposure could be identified by cataloging public T cell receptors. The study used immunosequencing to profile the T cell repertoires of approximately 630 subjects and linked those repertoires to cytomegalovirus serostatus. Along with the approximately 700-subject first cohort, a separate validation cohort of roughly 110 different subjects was used. The study combined high-throughput TCR immunosequencing, statistical association of individual TCRs with disease status, and machine learning to predict cytomegalovirus infection status. A later analysis re-examined previously published TCR beta repertoires from just over 650 donors and added high-resolution HLA genotyping to investigate patterns of TCR occurrence. Rather than using new phenotypic data, the later analysis identified candidate immune exposures from TCR beta sequences and from how often those sequences occurred across donors. An earlier analysis of a few hundred of the donors applied high-throughput TCR beta sequencing to assess whether each TCR beta V gene segment acted as functional or pseudogenic. Alongside the repertoire data, information on donor age, sex, ethnicity and CMV serostatus was compiled. In a later genetic analysis, genome-wide SNP genotypes for about 55% of the roughly 700 donors were used, and that subset was treated as a discovery cohort. Every discovery cohort repertoire had been produced on one sequencing platform. HLA typing covered class I and class II loci at four-digit resolution. Typing coverage varied by locus: roughly 620-640 donors for A, B, C, DRB1 and DQB1; roughly 510 for DQA1; approximately 610 for DPA1; more than 450 for DPB1. About five DR-DQ haplotypes were handled as single units for association and clustering, since linkage in the cohort was strong. Among several hundred genotyped donors of the cohort, an average of approximately 220,000 unique TCR beta nucleotide sequences was sequenced per donor, of which 15% to 20% were non-productive.

The cohort comprised several hundred healthy bone marrow donors. At the time of sampling, every cohort member was nominally healthy, though immune exposures that went unrecorded were likely present. The donor was CMV seropositive and was included in the group of approximately 310 seropositive cohort members. A peripheral blood sample was collected from each donor, and TCR beta sequencing was performed on peripheral blood mononuclear cells. The Qiagen DNeasy Blood Extraction Kit was used to extract genomic DNA from the blood cell samples. Libraries were made using the immunoSEQ multiplex PCR assay. The multiplex PCR relied on a mix of 60 forward primers for TCR Vbeta segments and 13 reverse primers for TCR Jbeta segments. A multiplex PCR assay on genomic DNA amplified the CDR3 region of rearranged TCR beta genes. On the Illumina HiSeq System, the amplified TCR beta libraries were sequenced as 87-base-pair reads. From the authors' description of their analysis: In a later analysis, roughly 80 million unique TCR beta chains were counted across the 500 to 700 repertoires, and approximately 9.9 million of these chains were shared by at least two donors. Raw reads were error-corrected and collapsed into unique sequences by a nearest-neighbor algorithm in which closely related sequences were merged to remove PCR and sequencing errors. To assign V, D and J gene segments, CDR3 sequences were aligned to IMGT reference sequences. Each retained sequence needed at least a six-nucleotide match to both a V gene segment and a J gene segment. A rearrangement was called productive if the CDR3 had no stop codons and remained in frame with V and J, and every other rearrangement was called non-productive. CDR3 was defined according to IMGT convention as the region running from the second conserved V-encoded cysteine to the conserved J-encoded phenylalanine. The earlier analysis of about 500 of the donors excluded sequences that lacked an unambiguous match to a single V gene segment. An earlier analysis of approximately 590 of the donors classified V segments as functional when productive rearrangements were above 56.7% and as segregating when the standard deviation between donors was above 5%. A statistical classification framework was built to diagnose cytomegalovirus status from the catalog of TCR beta chain sequences. In a later analysis, TCR nucleotide sequences were compared against IMGT/GENE-DB human TR gene sequences so that V and J genes could be assigned. Using the TCRdist pipeline, a later analysis assigned CDR3 sequences along with most-parsimonious VDJ recombination scenarios. In a later analysis, each TCR beta chain was defined by its CDR3 amino acid sequence together with its V-gene family, and reads lacking a unique V-gene family were excluded. To address suspected cross-contamination and a sequencing artifact, a later analysis removed under 600 highly shared, low-generation-probability nucleotide sequences. In a later analysis, a clonal expansion index was calculated for each public chain from normalized within-repertoire ranks of inferred template counts. A later analysis computed generation probabilities with a VDJ recombination model fitted to out-of-frame rearrangements, and checked the results against IGoR. A later analysis scored TCR-TCR, TCR-HLA and TCR-CMV co-occurrence with hypergeometric tests, applying a repertoire-size bias correction to TCR pairs. In a later analysis, false discovery rates were estimated by permuting HLA or CMV assignments 20 times. In a later analysis, co-occurring TCRs were grouped with DBSCAN, and TCRdist sequence similarity was added when clustering was performed within HLA-allele-positive subsets. Repertoires with fewer than 30,000 or more than 120,000 public chains, plus five repertoires with anomalous nucleotide sharing, were excluded from co-occurrence clustering. TCRdb provides this immuneACCESS table in a form limited to in-frame rearrangements. Some clones are lacking; in checked studies, under half of them reflect an unresolved V gene, and why the rest are absent is not known. Clone size and the V and J calls come from that table; the DNA yielded D and trimming. The sample table holds 150,000 to 200,000 clones, of which around 80% were seen once. Jointly, the top ten make up roughly 1.4% of the sample.

The CDR3 runs 16 residues from the cysteine to the phenylalanine. The CDR3 DNA has 48 bases and is translated from base 1. Trimming accounts for 2 bases at V and 1 base at J, while the number of junction bases matched to no gene is 4. CDR1 and CDR2 are drawn from the germline V gene (reference sequence): MNHEY, SMNVEV. Concerning this clone: The target of this receptor is not known. Per-base quality was not reported, and no clone a single base away is much larger than it.

The study at large found these results: A further reported finding was that TCR beta sequences accurately predicted the HLA-A and HLA-B alleles for most subjects in the first cohort. Some IMGT-functional V segments, including TRBV6-2 and TRBV6-3, could not be distinguished by the 87-base-pair reads and were therefore excluded. In a later analysis, most CMV-associated TCR beta chains were found to appear HLA-restricted, with HLA associations seemingly driven largely by CMV exposure. In an earlier analysis of about 540 of the donors, most TCR beta V segments were observed in productive rearrangements about 87% or about 30% of the time, broadly matching IMGT annotations. For the cohort, immune exposure information was limited to CMV serostatus. The cohort was sequenced for TCR beta chains only, and without alpha or paired-chain data the features that could be detected were limited. According to a later analysis, parvovirus B19, influenza, CMV and Epstein-Barr virus appeared linked to several top co-occurrence clusters. Because some donors lacked HLA typing at each locus, the association tests relied only on the typed subset. In a later analysis, 16,951 TCR beta sequences were associated with specific HLA alleles at a false discovery rate of 0.05. Correlated functional status among segregating V segments might be attributable to linkage disequilibrium, but an unknown experimental factor could not be ruled out. According to a later genetic analysis, donors in an Asian-associated ancestry cluster had fewer N-insertions in productive TCRs than the approximately 670-donor mean. In vitro tests confirmed that a few of the cytomegalovirus-associated TCR beta chains recognize cytomegalovirus antigens. According to the authors, the approach could potentially be generalized to other disease states and immunological phenotypes. Across donors, most TCR sequences were observed very rarely, whereas some public TCRs were present in many individuals. An association between a missense DCLRE1C variant and V-gene and J-gene trimming of TCR beta chains was found in a later genetic analysis and replicated in an independent cohort. A later analysis found that HLA-associated TCR beta chains were more clonally expanded and had lower generation probabilities than equally common non-associated chains. In both the original and validation cohorts, the classifier was reported to diagnose cytomegalovirus status with high specificity and sensitivity. Roughly uniform sequencing depth across donors was assumed in presence/absence analyses, although this assumption may not hold. The earlier analysis of a few hundred of the donors excluded over 15 rarely observed V segments, including chromosome 9 orphons, because counts were too low. The study listed 170 or so TCR beta chains as associated with cytomegalovirus. A group of highly shared sequence variants was considered likely to be a technical artifact of the sequencing pipeline. According to a later analysis, TCR association rates differed among HLA loci, with DRB1 alleles showing the most associated TCRs and HLA-C alleles showing the fewest. When HLA alleles, especially DR and DQ, strongly co-occurred, attributing TCR associations to individual alleles was difficult.

The chain was built from TRBV27 and TRBJ1-5; 8 central bases correspond to TRBD1. Input material: PBMCs. The TCR comes from a girl between 5 and 17 years old in good health and CMV-seropositive. The CDR3 protein sequence reads: CASSLKTGGSNQPQHF. The sequenced DNA is TGTGCCAGCAGTTTAAAAACAGGGGGAAGCAATCAGCCCCAGCATTTT.